What follows are 15 T cell receptor beta chains derived from one specimen sequenced in a study of OX40 agonist ivuxolimab in advanced cancers. Clones were read by immunoSEQ multiplex PCR, and TCRdb kept only the in-frame ones, dropping some. The table lists tens of thousands of clones, approximately 90% of them singletons. The sample here was CD4+ or CD8+ T cells sorted from blood, taken in a trial of the OX40 agonist ivuxolimab. The receptors stem from an adult with an advanced solid tumor such as melanoma, head and neck, liver or kidney cancer.

The rearrangement joins TRBV7-3 to TRBJ2-3, with TRBD2 matching 10 bases. The CDR3 runs 17 residues. V trimming: 2 bases; J trimming: 1 base; junction bases outside the gene matches: 6. Germline V CDR1 and CDR2: SGHTA, FQGTGA. The CDR3 sequence is CASSLESGGAGTDTQYF. The DNA of the CDR3 is TGTGCCAGCAGCTTAGAAAGCGGGGGGGCCGGCACAGATACGCAGTATTTT.

The chain combines TRBV7-3 with TRBJ1-2; D may be TRBD1 (6 bases). CDR1 is SGHTA and CDR2 is FQGTGA in the germline V gene. The CDR3 contains 15 residues. V lost 5 bases and J lost 4, with 17 bases in between. CDR3 in DNA: TGTGCCAGCAGCCCCGTCGGGGGCGATGGCTATGGCTACACCTTC. It yields the protein CASSPVGGDGYGYTF.

The J gene is TRBJ1-5, the V gene TRBV30; 9 bases match TRBD1. Germline values: CDR1 GTSNPN, CDR2 SVGIG (reference sequence). This CDR3 has 19 residues. V shed 1 base and J 2 bases; nucleotides not matched to a gene: 15. CDR3 nucleotide sequence: TGTGCCTGGAGTGCAGGACAGGGGCGATTCGGGGTTGGCAATCAGCCCCAGCATTTT. Amino acid sequence: CAWSAGQGRFGVGNQPQHF.

This clone was counted once. The chain is built from TRBV20-1 and TRBJ1-2; D perhaps matches TRBD1 (6 bases). The CDR3 consists of 11 residues. V was cut by 8 bases and J by 2 bases, with 9 bases left in between. Germline V gene sequence: CDR1 DFQATT, CDR2 SNEGSKA (reference sequence). CDR3 sequence (DNA): TGCAGTACTACAGGGAACTATGGCTACACCTTC. The encoded protein is CSTTGNYGYTF.

The gene calls are TRBV10-1 and TRBJ2-3; possibly TRBD1 or TRBD2 for D (5 bases each). The germline gives CDR1 WNHNN, CDR2 SYGVQD (reference sequence). V was cut by 8 bases and J by 6 bases, with 12 bases left in between. CDR3 length: 12 amino acids. The CDR3 protein is CASRDRGDTQYF. DNA for the CDR3: TGCGCCAGCCGGGACCGCGGGGATACGCAGTATTTT.

J is TRBJ1-5 and V is TRBV6-5; a weak D match, TRBD1 (5 bases). Germline values: CDR1 MNHEY, CDR2 SVGAGI. CDR3 length: 15 amino acids. The V and J ends lost 2 bases and 2 bases respectively, with 10 bases between them. In DNA form, the CDR3 reads TGTGCCAGCAGTTACCGGAGAGGGGGCAATCAGCCCCAGCATTTT. This translates into CASSYRRGGNQPQHF.

CDR3 sequence reads: CASSQRGGGAMAEQYF. Written as DNA, the CDR3 is TGCGCCAGCAGCCAACGAGGGGGAGGCGCCATGGCCGAGCAGTACTTC. The chain links TRBV4-3 to TRBJ2-5, with D perhaps being TRBD1 or TRBD2 (6 bases each). The assigned J gene may be wrong: the sequence end matches TRBJ2-7 better. This CDR3 is 16 amino acids long. Germline values: CDR1 LGHNA, CDR2 YSLEER.

V usage is TRBV5-5 and J usage is TRBJ1-5, with TRBD1 as a possible D gene (6 bases). The ends were cut back, 1 base at V and 3 bases at J, with 14 bases in the middle. Germline V gene sequence: CDR1 SGHKS, CDR2 YYEKEE (reference sequence). The CDR3 sequence is 16 residues long. CDR3 sequence (DNA): TGTGCCAGCAGCTTGTCCCGCCAGGGGCTCAATCAGCCCCAGCATTTT. It codes for CASSLSRQGLNQPQHF.

This clone turned up a few times. This chain connects TRBV6-1 to TRBJ2-7; D is ambiguous. V was shortened by 7 bases and J by 5 bases, with 18 bases between the two germline ends. The CDR3 length is 14 residues. Germline CDR1 reads MNHNS; CDR2 reads SASEGT. For the CDR3, the DNA is TGTGCCAGCACCATCCGGGCCGGTTTGAACGAGCAGTACTTC. Its translation: CASTIRAGLNEQYF.

This sequence joins TRBV18 and TRBJ1-2; D gene unclear. The germline CDR1 and CDR2 sequences are KGHSH and LQKENI. The V end was cut by 0 bases, the J end by 5 bases, with 13 bases between. CDR3 length equals 15 residues. CDR3 region: CASSPPGGILYGYTF. The CDR3 nucleotides are TGTGCCAGCTCACCACCGGGAGGGATATTGTATGGCTACACCTTC.

The V gene is TRBV14, the J gene TRBJ1-4; unclear D gene. The CDR3 is made up of 13 amino acids. The germline V and J ends were trimmed by 6 bases and 8 bases, with 13 bases remaining between them. The germline CDR1 and CDR2 sequences are SGHDN and FVKESK. DNA for the CDR3: TGTGCCAGCAGTCTCGGTCTGGGAGAAAAACTGTTTTTT. Its protein product is CASSLGLGEKLFF.

This clone was counted a single time. CDR3 sequence (DNA): TGTGCCAGCAGCCTACCCACCGGGACAGAGGGGGAAAAACTGTTTTTT. It specifies CASSLPTGTEGEKLFF. The V gene is TRBV5-5, the J gene TRBJ1-4, with TRBD1 identical over 7 bases. Unmatched junction bases numbered 14, after V lost 4 bases and J lost 8 bases. The CDR3 extends over 16 amino acids. Germline V CDR1 and CDR2: SGHKS, YYEKEE (reference sequence).

The gene calls are TRBV7-9 and TRBJ1-4; 8 positions match TRBD1. In germline, CDR1 is SEHNR, CDR2 FQNEAQ (reference sequence). J lost 7 bases, V lost 2 bases, and 9 bases had no gene match. The CDR3 spans 16 residues. In nucleotides, the CDR3 is TGTGCCAGCAGCTTACCCCTCGGACAGGGATCTGAAAAACTGTTTTTT. It codes for CASSLPLGQGSEKLFF.

V usage is TRBV19 and J usage is TRBJ2-6; D is ambiguous. The CDR3 totals 15 residues. The germline V and J ends were trimmed by 6 bases and 2 bases, with 11 bases remaining between them. Germline lookup yields CDR1 LNHDA and CDR2 SQIVND (reference sequence). Here the CDR3 reads CASSAQPTGANVLTF. In DNA, the CDR3 is TGTGCCAGTAGCGCTCAGCCAACTGGGGCCAACGTCCTGACTTTC.

The V call is TRBV27, the J call TRBJ2-3, with D unclear. The CDR3 contains 12 residues. Trimming stripped 0 bases from V and 5 bases from J, with 3 bases between. CDR1 and CDR2 (germline): MNHEY, SMNVEV (reference sequence). CDR3 bases: TGTGCCAGCAGTTTATCGGGAGATACGCAGTATTTT. Its translation is CASSLSGDTQYF.